The clone carrying this T cell receptor (beta chain) was detected a few times. Its antigen is currently unknown. Using unique molecular identifiers, the investigators prepared the TCRbeta library. TCRdb re-derived calls from the PCR reads in MiXCR, one entry per CDR3 protein. This sample yields about a million distinct CDR3 sequences, of which around 30% are seen a single time; roughly 28% belongs to the top ten. Trimming left V 3 bases short and J 4 bases short, with 12 bases between. The CDR3 loop spans 14 amino acids. CDR1 and CDR2 (germline): SQVTM, ANQGSEA. This entry is derived from a study of T-cell reconstitution after alpha-beta-depleted transplantation in children. Overall study findings and caveats: Where some patients showed high TCRbeta diversity at day 60, it came from recipient T cells and thymic progenitors that had survived.

This sequence joins TRBV29-1 and TRBJ2-2, with unresolved D. The clonotype originates from a boy younger than two who had a stem cell transplant for SCID, so the T cells may come from the graft donor. The sample was PBMCs, mostly from graft donor cells, taken 360 days after TCRalphabeta/CD19-depleted stem cell transplant. The CDR3 coding sequence is TGCAGCGTTGAGGTTAACCAAGCCACCGGGGAGCTGTTTTTT. Encoded protein: CSVEVNQATGELFF.